This T cell receptor (beta chain) originates from a study of T cells after yellow fever vaccination (dated by TCRdb to the late 2010s). In terms of the full investigation: The SMART-Seq v4 Ultra Low Input RNA kit was used to prepare libraries from fractions with low cell numbers. Blood samples were taken at several timepoints before and after primary and secondary immunization, and bulk PBMC replicates and cell subsets were isolated. The cohort comprised two healthy male donors, one aged 18 to 30 and one aged 30 to 40 years. Bulk TCR alpha and beta repertoires were sequenced longitudinally to track T-cell clones before and after primary and booster YFV17D yellow fever vaccination.

Cut back by 8 bases and 6 bases, the V and J ends lie 20 bases apart. The CDR3 holds 15 amino acids from the cysteine to the phenylalanine. Solely the CDR3 DNA is kept, with 45 bases framed from the first base. CDR1 and CDR2, looked up from the germline V gene, are SNHLY and FYNNEI. The paper's findings and limits, for the study overall: The secondary T-cell response was found to be weaker but faster than the primary response, with a peak reached on day 5 rather than on day 15. After the booster, most clones that had expanded after primary vaccination were detected again (around 96% of CD4 and around 88% of CD8), suggesting broad maintenance of memory. Because only a couple of donors were included in the study, the extent to which the findings can be generalized is limited. Because abundant contaminating clonotypes from the bulk population could be contained in FACS-sorted repertoires, computational filtering was required. A small share of clonotypes occurred in both CD4 and CD8 compartments, likely arising from convergent recombination.

Sequencing instrument: Illumina NovaSeq 6000. TCR cDNA was synthesized by 5'RACE template switching, which introduced a universal primer site and unique molecular identifiers. cDNA synthesis was primed from both the TCR alpha and TCR beta constant segments. Library amplification involved two PCR steps, and the second step added sample barcodes and sequencing adapters. Sequencing of libraries was performed on Illumina HiSeq 2500 (2x100 bp) or NovaSeq (2x150 bp). Per the authors' processing: Demultiplexing of reads and collapsing into UMI consensus sequences were performed with MIGEC, and V(D)J alignment was carried out with MiXCR. Vaccine-responding clonotypes were defined with edgeR using replicate PBMC samples, requiring FDR below 0.01 and a log2 fold change above 5 up to day 15. Each bulk clonotype was labeled CD4 or CD8 based on which sequenced repertoire, CD4 or CD8, contained the clonotype at higher abundance. TCRdb redid the processing of the public reads, applying fastp at Q25 and MiXCR, and retained in-frame beta chains. Every distinct CDR3 protein forms one entry, paired with its most common genes and DNA. The V and J calls here are based on TCRdb, not the publication. The sample profile shows approximately 300,000 distinct CDR3 sequences; 9.5% to 12% of them were found once. The top ten constitute 3% to 3.5% of the sample.

The meaning of the sample's treatment or condition label: live attenuated yellow fever vaccine strain. A standard Ficoll-Paque protocol was used to isolate PBMCs from peripheral blood. Dynabeads CD4 and CD8 positive selection kits were used to isolate CD4 and CD8 T-cell fractions. RNA was extracted with TriZol from bulk PBMCs, CD4 and CD8 fractions, and dextramer-positive and dextramer-negative fractions. This clonotype showed up just a few times. The antigen it recognizes is unknown. No base quality values were provided; no much bigger clone lies one nucleotide off. This clonotype was obtained from a man aged 18 to 30 who received the YFV17D yellow fever vaccine. The sequencing used CD4+ T cells sorted from PBMCs, collected 45 days after the yellow fever booster vaccination. The sequence is built from TRBV2 and TRBJ1-5, with the D gene uncertain. The CDR3 region has the sequence CASGPDEGDPQPQHF. The sequence in DNA is TGTGCCAGCGGTCCGGACGAAGGTGACCCTCAGCCCCAGCATTTT.